Given below is one TCR beta chain in context. Its antigen is unknown. This sample is part of a study of cytomegalovirus exposure and HLA in healthy donors. Study-wide context: The 500 to 850 first-cohort repertoires and the 95 to 150 validation repertoires shared the same platform, a later analysis reported. Study-wide points: A few CMV-associated chains were confirmed in vitro to be specific for CMV antigens.

Germline V gives CDR1 SGDLS, CDR2 YYNGEE. CDR3 size: 17 residues. J was trimmed by 2 bases and V by 4 bases; bases with no gene match: 14. TCRdb's copy holds only in-frame clones and misses some; the assay was immunoSEQ multiplex PCR. The sample consists of hundreds of thousands of clones, roughly 85% of them appearing once. The receptor was derived from a woman between 18 and 29 years old in good health and CMV-seronegative. The chain employs TRBV9 and TRBJ2-7; 8 positions agree with TRBD2. Input material: PBMCs. CDR3 protein: CASSPQLVAGPPYEQYF. CDR3 nucleotide sequence: TGTGCCAGCAGCCCGCAATTGGTAGCGGGACCCCCCTACGAGCAGTACTTC.